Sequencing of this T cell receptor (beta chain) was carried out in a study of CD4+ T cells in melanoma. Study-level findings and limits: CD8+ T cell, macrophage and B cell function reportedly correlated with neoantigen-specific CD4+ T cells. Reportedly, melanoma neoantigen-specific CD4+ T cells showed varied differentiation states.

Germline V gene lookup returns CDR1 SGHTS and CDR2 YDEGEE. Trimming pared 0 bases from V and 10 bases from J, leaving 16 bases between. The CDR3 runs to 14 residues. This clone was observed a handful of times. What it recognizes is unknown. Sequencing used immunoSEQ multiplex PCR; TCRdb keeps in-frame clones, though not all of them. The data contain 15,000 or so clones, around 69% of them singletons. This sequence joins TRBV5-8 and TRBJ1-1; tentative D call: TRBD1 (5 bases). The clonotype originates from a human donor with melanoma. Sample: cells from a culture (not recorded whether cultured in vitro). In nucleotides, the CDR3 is TGTGCCAGCAGCTTGGTAGGGGAAACCACCCCAGCTTTCTTT. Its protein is CASSLVGETTPAFF. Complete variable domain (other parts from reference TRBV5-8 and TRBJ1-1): EAGVTQSPTHLIKTRGQQATLRCSPISGHTSVYWYQQALGLGLQFLLWYDEGEERNRGNFPPRFSGRQFPNYSSELNVNALELEDSALYLCASSLVGETTPAFFGQGTRLTVV.